The 8 T cell receptor beta chains below come from one sample, sequenced in a study of memory CD4+ T cells and cytomegalovirus serostatus. Sequenced by immunoSEQ multiplex PCR; TCRdb stores in-frame clones only, minus some. This sample yields around 44,000 clones, of which about 79% are seen a single time; under 6.5% belongs to the top ten. The sort gate was single viable CD3+CD4+CD8-CD45RO+ cells for memory CD4+ T cells. Sequencing used memory CD4+ T cells from blood. The receptors derive from an adult in good health and CMV-seronegative.

The chain recombines TRBV7-9 with TRBJ2-5; D gene unclear. The CDR3 runs to 12 residues. V shed 2 bases and J shed 5 bases, with 6 bases lying between them. Germline V lookup: CDR1 SEHNR, CDR2 FQNEAQ (reference sequence). This CDR3 reads CASSLNGETQYF. CDR3 DNA: TGTGCCAGCAGCTTAAACGGGGAGACCCAGTACTTC.

This chain uses TRBV11-2 with TRBJ1-2, with 12 positions matching TRBD1. The CDR3 length is 15 residues. Germline V lookup: CDR1 SGHAT, CDR2 FQNNGV. Germline trimming cut 6 bases from V and 8 bases from J; bases unmatched to any gene: 10. The CDR3 loop reads CASRLPGTGGIGYTF. CDR3 bases: TGTGCCAGCAGACTACCCGGGACAGGGGGCATCGGCTACACCTTC.

The chain employs TRBV11-2 and TRBJ2-7, with D unresolved. CDR1 SGHAT and CDR2 FQNNGV come from the germline V gene. Trimming took 3 bases from V and 6 from J, leaving 15 bases between them. The CDR3 consists of 14 residues. This CDR3 reads CASSFFVGLGEQYF. CDR3 bases: TGTGCCAGCAGCTTTTTCGTGGGTCTAGGCGAGCAGTACTTC.

The chain links TRBV28 to TRBJ2-2, with D perhaps matching TRBD2 (7 bases). CDR1 is MDHEN, CDR2 SYDVKM, per germline. The CDR3 runs 15 residues. V was clipped by 6 bases and J by 6 bases, with 17 bases between them. The CDR3 loop reads CASSFVGGGAGELFF. The CDR3 DNA reads as TGTGCCAGCAGCTTCGTTGGGGGGGGCGCCGGGGAGCTGTTTTTT.

This sequence joins TRBV30 and TRBJ2-2; maybe TRBD2 (6 bases). Trimming cost V 5 bases and J 2 bases, with 18 bases left between them. CDR1 is GTSNPN and CDR2 is SVGIG in the germline V gene (reference sequence). The CDR3 totals 16 residues. CDR3 bases: TGTGCCTGGCAATGGGGGGTTGGGATAAACACCGGGGAGCTGTTTTTT. The encoded protein is CAWQWGVGINTGELFF. The full variable domain, completed using reference TRBV30 and TRBJ2-2, is SQTIHQWPATLVQPVGSPLSLECTVEGTSNPNLYWYRQAAGRGLQLLFYSVGIGQISSEVPQNLSASRPQDRQFILSSKKLLLSDSGFYLCAWQWGVGINTGELFFGEGSRLTVL.

CDR3 protein: CASSPRRQSGYTF. In nucleotides, the CDR3 is TGTGCCAGCAGCCCTCGACGTCAGTCTGGCTACACCTTC. This chain links TRBV5-6 with TRBJ1-2; D gene unclear. Trimming left V 4 bases short and J 7 bases short, with 14 bases between. CDR1 is SGHDT and CDR2 is YYEEEE in the germline V gene. CDR3 size: 13 residues.

This clone was counted between two and nine times. The DNA of the CDR3 is TGTGCCTGGAGTGTATCACAGGGTTTAACAGAGACCCAGTACTTC. It yields the protein CAWSVSQGLTETQYF. The chain links TRBV30 to TRBJ2-5, with D maybe TRBD1 (6 bases). V gave up 0 bases and J gave up 4 bases, with 15 bases separating them. In germline, CDR1 is GTSNPN, CDR2 SVGIG (reference sequence). The CDR3 has 15 amino acids.

V gene TRBV6-5 combines with J gene TRBJ2-7; 7 bases agree with TRBD2. V lost 2 bases to trimming and J lost 4 bases; unmatched junction nucleotides: 5. Per germline, CDR1 MNHEY and CDR2 SVGAGI. The CDR3 runs 14 residues. CDR3 nucleotide sequence: TGTGCCAGCAGTTACGGGGGGGGACTTTACGAGCAGTACTTC. The encoded protein is CASSYGGGLYEQYF.